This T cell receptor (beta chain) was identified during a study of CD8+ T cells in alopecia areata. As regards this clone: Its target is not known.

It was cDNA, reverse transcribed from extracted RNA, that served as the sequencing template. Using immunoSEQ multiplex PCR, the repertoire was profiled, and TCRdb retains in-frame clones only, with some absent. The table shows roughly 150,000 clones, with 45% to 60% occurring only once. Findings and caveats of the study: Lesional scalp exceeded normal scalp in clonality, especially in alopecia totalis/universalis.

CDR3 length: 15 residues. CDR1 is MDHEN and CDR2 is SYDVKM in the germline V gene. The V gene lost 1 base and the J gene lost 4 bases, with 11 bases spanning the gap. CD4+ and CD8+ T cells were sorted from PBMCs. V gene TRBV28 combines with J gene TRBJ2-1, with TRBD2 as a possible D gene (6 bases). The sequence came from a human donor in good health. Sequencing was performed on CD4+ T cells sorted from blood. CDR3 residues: CASSLLGGRYNEQFF. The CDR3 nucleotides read TGTGCCAGCAGTTTATTGGGGGGACGATACAATGAGCAGTTCTTC. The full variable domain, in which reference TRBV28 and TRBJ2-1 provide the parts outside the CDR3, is DVKVTQSSRYLVKRTGEKVFLECVQDMDHENMFWYRQDPGLGLRLIYFSYDVKMKEKGDIPEGYSVSREKKERFSLILESASTNQTSMYLCASSLLGGRYNEQFFGPGTRLTVL.